Presented here are 3 T cell receptor beta chains from one specimen sequenced in a study of T-cell reconstitution after alpha-beta-depleted transplantation in children. Molecular barcoding with unique molecular identifiers was used for the TCRbeta library. From the PCR reads, TCRdb called clonotypes with MiXCR, one entry per CDR3 protein. Among about 610,000 distinct CDR3 sequences listed, over 9.5% were seen once. The specimen was PBMCs from the stem cell graft donor, collected from the stem cell graft. The receptor source for this set is a human donor who donated a stem cell graft to a child with acute myeloid leukemia.

The chain is built from TRBV28 and TRBJ2-7, with 13 bases lining up with TRBD2. Trimming removed 2 bases from V and 7 bases from J; junction bases left unmatched: 11. Germline V gene data show CDR1 as MDHEN and CDR2 as SYDVKM. The CDR3 is made up of 17 amino acids. CDR3 sequence: CASSLPRTSGRPREQYF. CDR3 DNA: TGTGCCAGCAGTTTACCTAGGACTAGCGGGAGACCGAGGGAGCAGTACTTC.

This clonotype was seen a handful of times. The V call is TRBV6-6, the J call TRBJ1-1, with D unclear. The V gene's germline CDR1 is MNHNY and CDR2 SVGAGI (reference sequence). V lost 10 bases, J lost 0 bases, and 12 bases lay in between. The CDR3 covers 13 residues. CDR3 nucleotide sequence: TGTGCCACTGGCCCGAGGCTGAACACTGAAGCTTTCTTT. Its translation: CATGPRLNTEAFF.

V gene TRBV20-1 combines with J gene TRBJ2-7; D uncertain. CDR3 length: 12 amino acids. The germline V and J ends were trimmed by 2 bases and 2 bases, with 7 bases remaining between them. Germline CDR1 reads DFQATT; CDR2 reads SNEGSKA (reference sequence). CDR3 loop: CSARPEPYEQYF. The CDR3 DNA reads TGCAGTGCTAGACCCGAACCCTACGAGCAGTACTTC.